What follows is one TCR beta chain and its context. Germline and junction disagree at one end, which may indicate a read error. This sample was included in a study of cytomegalovirus exposure and HLA in healthy donors. The CDR3 extends over 18 amino acids. Germline assignment: CDR1 SEHNR and CDR2 FQNEAQ (reference sequence). The PCR had 60 Vbeta and 13 Jbeta primers. The data were produced by immunoSEQ multiplex PCR, yet TCRdb's version contains in-frame clones alone and is incomplete. The sample carries 200,000 to 250,000 clones, approximately 90% recorded once. Sequencing was performed on PBMCs. V and J are TRBV7-9 and TRBJ2-7; 12 bases agree with TRBD2. This clonotype was sampled from a woman in her late teens or twenties in good health and CMV-seronegative. CDR3 amino acids: CSSSPGTSGLEHSYEQYF. In DNA, the CDR3 is TGTTCCAGCAGCCCTGGGACTAGCGGGTTGGAACACTCCTACGAGCAGTACTTC. The full variable domain, completed using reference TRBV7-9 and TRBJ2-7, is DTGVSQNPRHKITKRGQNVTFRCDPISEHNRLYWYRQTLGQGPEFLTYFQNEAQLEKSRLLSDRFSAERPKGSFSTLEIQRTEQGDSAMYLCSSSPGTSGLEHSYEQYFGPGTRLTVT.